The 32 T cell receptor beta chains below all came from one sample that was sequenced in a study of T cells in Graves' hyperthyroidism and ophthalmopathy. Amplification yielded TCR beta CDR3 regions, with RNA transcripts as the source. With the HTBI primer set, the TCR CDR3 went through a first round of RT-PCR. Each CDR3 protein is one row after TCRdb ran MiXCR on the multiplex PCR reads. The top ten hold 44% of the sample, which has 500,000 to 650,000 distinct CDR3 sequences, 46% seen once. Sequencing was performed on peripheral blood or thyroid tissue (not recorded which). These receptors originate from an adult woman with Graves' disease, either hyperthyroidism or ophthalmopathy (not recorded which).

This clonotype was found many times. The V gene is TRBV20-1, the J gene TRBJ2-7; the D is unclear. Germline assignment: CDR1 DFQATT and CDR2 SNEGSKA (reference sequence). CDR3 length: 12 amino acids. Trimming took 1 base from V and 2 from J, leaving 6 bases between them. CDR3 in DNA: TGCAGTGCTAGAGCCCATCCCTACGAGCAGTACTTC. This encodes CSARAHPYEQYF.

The V gene is TRBV20-1, the J gene TRBJ1-5; 9 bases fit TRBD1. The CDR3 runs 12 residues. Trimming took 6 bases from V and 14 from J; bases not matched to a gene: 11. Germline lookup yields CDR1 DFQATT and CDR2 SNEGSKA (reference sequence). The DNA of the CDR3 is TGCAGTGCCTGGGACAGGGTAGGTTACGAGCATTTT. Translated: CSAWDRVGYEHF.

The rearrangement joins TRBV20-1 to TRBJ1-2; D not resolved. Per germline, CDR1 DFQATT and CDR2 SNEGSKA (reference sequence). Trimming cost V 2 bases and J 6 bases, with 13 bases left between them. The CDR3 extends over 13 amino acids. The CDR3 spells CSARSGRVDGYTF. CDR3 sequence (DNA): TGCAGTGCTAGAAGCGGGCGCGTTGATGGCTACACCTTC.

The chain links TRBV2 to TRBJ1-2; D unresolved. Trimming left V 5 bases short and J 0 bases short, with 10 bases between. Germline assignment: CDR1 SNHLY and CDR2 FYNNEI. The CDR3 covers 14 residues. The CDR3 loop is CASSFSAANYGYTF. CDR3 DNA: TGTGCCAGCAGTTTTTCAGCAGCTAACTATGGCTACACCTTC.

In its sample, this clonotype was seen a few times. The chain uses TRBV2 and TRBJ2-5, with TRBD2 matching 10 bases. Germline CDR1 is SNHLY and CDR2 is FYNNEI. The CDR3 loop spans 14 amino acids. Trimming took 8 bases from V and 2 from J; bases not matched to a gene: 5. The CDR3 sequence is CASGLAVTQETQYF. Written as DNA, the CDR3 is TGTGCCAGCGGACTAGCGGTTACTCAAGAGACCCAGTACTTC. The full variable domain, rest sourced from reference TRBV2 and TRBJ2-5, is EPEVTQTPSHQVTQMGQEVILRCVPISNHLYFYWYRQILGQKVEFLVSFYNNEISEKSEIFDDQFSVERPDGSNFTLKIRSTKLEDSAMYFCASGLAVTQETQYFGPGTRLLVL.

This clonotype has ten or more counts. The V and J genes are TRBV7-6 and TRBJ2-7; 8 bases match TRBD1. The J segment lost 6 bases and the V segment lost 4 bases, leaving 8 bases of the junction unmatched. Germline values: CDR1 SGHVS, CDR2 FNYEAQ. The CDR3 is made up of 14 amino acids. CDR3 protein: CASSSGTGRLEQYF. In DNA, the CDR3 is TGTGCCAGCAGCTCCGGGACAGGCAGACTCGAGCAGTACTTC.

This clonotype was observed once. V usage is TRBV29-1 and J usage is TRBJ2-5; TRBD2 is a possible D gene (6 bases). Trimming left V 8 bases short and J 7 bases short, with 17 bases between. The CDR3 has 12 residues. Germline-derived CDR1 and CDR2 are SQVTM and ANQGSEA. In DNA, the CDR3 is TGCAGCTACGGGGCGGGATCGGGGACCCAGTACTTC. It encodes CSYGAGSGTQYF. Drawing the rest from reference TRBV29-1 and TRBJ2-5, the complete variable domain is SAVISQKPSRDICQRGTSLTIQCQVDSQVTMMFWYRQQPGQSLTLIATANQGSEATYESGFVIDKFPISRPNLTFSTLTVSNMSPEDSSIYLCSYGAGSGTQYFGPGTRLLVL.

J is TRBJ1-2 and V is TRBV7-2; 7 nucleotides align to TRBD1. The CDR3 runs 13 residues. CDR1 and CDR2 from the germline V gene are SGHTA and FQGNSA. V shed 2 bases and J 7 bases; nucleotides not matched to a gene: 4. CDR3 bases: TGTGCCAGCAGCTTAAACGCAGGGGGTGGCTACACCTTC. This sequence encodes CASSLNAGGGYTF.

This clonotype was detected many times. The chain recombines TRBV29-1 with TRBJ1-2; D is unclear. Germline V lookup: CDR1 SQVTM, CDR2 ANQGSEA. The CDR3 covers 13 residues. The V end was cut by 4 bases, the J end by 4 bases, with 13 bases between. CDR3 sequence (DNA): TGCAGCGTTGCAATAGGGTCGGCCTATGGCTACACCTTC. The encoded protein is CSVAIGSAYGYTF.

Regarding this clonotype: It may be a read error: a sequence one base away is much more abundant. V gene TRBV6-6 combines with J gene TRBJ1-6; no reliable D call. This CDR3 contains 13 residues. Trimming took off 5 bases at V and 11 bases at J, with 13 bases between the two ends. CDR1 is MNHNY, CDR2 SVGAGI, per germline (reference sequence). CDR3 in DNA: TGTGCCAGCAGTGACCCCCCGGATCCACCCCTCCACTTT. It codes for CASSDPPDPPLHF.

The chain is built from TRBV2 and TRBJ2-7, with a weak D call TRBD2 (5 bases). V was cut by 5 bases and J by 1 base, with 18 bases left in between. The germline CDR1 and CDR2 sequences are SNHLY and FYNNEI. This CDR3 has 16 residues. CDR3 protein: CASSPLWGAGSYEQYF. In DNA, the CDR3 is TGTGCCAGCAGTCCGCTGTGGGGAGCTGGGTCCTACGAGCAGTACTTC. The whole variable domain, filled in from reference TRBV2 and TRBJ2-7, reads EPEVTQTPSHQVTQMGQEVILRCVPISNHLYFYWYRQILGQKVEFLVSFYNNEISEKSEIFDDQFSVERPDGSNFTLKIRSTKLEDSAMYFCASSPLWGAGSYEQYFGPGTRLTVT.

About this clonotype: An end of the junction differs from the germline gene, which may be a read error. The CDR3 nucleotides are TGTGCCGGATCAGCGTGGGGGACTAATGAAAAACCGTTTTTT. Its protein is CAGSAWGTNEKPFF. J is TRBJ1-4 and V is TRBV7-9, with D perhaps matching TRBD1 (5 bases). Germline CDR1 reads SEHNR; CDR2 reads FQNEAQ (reference sequence). CDR3 length: 14 residues.

The J gene is TRBJ1-5, the V gene TRBV7-6, with 11 nucleotides matching TRBD1. CDR3 size: 16 residues. Looked up from germline, CDR1 is SGHVS and CDR2 is FNYEAQ. Trimming at V came to 4 bases and at J to 5 bases, leaving 7 bases not matched to a gene. The chain's CDR3 is CASSSSMGQGDQPQHF. The CDR3, as DNA: TGTGCCAGCAGCTCCTCCATGGGACAGGGGGATCAGCCCCAGCATTTT.

To note about this clonotype: One end of the junction is discordant with germline, which a read error may explain. V usage is TRBV10-1 and J usage is TRBJ1-1, with 7 bases matching TRBD1. Germline V gene lookup returns CDR1 WNHNN and CDR2 SYGVQD (reference sequence). The CDR3 runs to 16 residues. CDR3 loop: CASSYTPGTVNTEAFF. The DNA of the CDR3 is TGTGCCAGCAGTTACACGCCCGGGACAGTGAACACTGAAGCTTTCTTT.

In this sample, this clonotype turned up many times. In DNA form, the CDR3 reads TGTGCCAGCAGCCCGCGGAATTCTGGAAACACCATATATTTT. Translating gives CASSPRNSGNTIYF. The chain joins TRBV7-9 to TRBJ1-3, with D unclear. Trimming removed 5 bases at V and 1 base at J, with 9 bases between. There are 14 residues in the CDR3. Germline V CDR1 and CDR2: SEHNR, FQNEAQ (reference sequence).

This sequence joins TRBV2 and TRBJ2-3; D is ambiguous. Per germline, CDR1 SNHLY and CDR2 FYNNEI. V shed 6 bases and J shed 4 bases, with 5 bases lying between them. The CDR3 is made up of 11 amino acids. The DNA of the CDR3 is TGTGCCAGCAGGATTTCAGATACGCAGTATTTT. This codes for CASRISDTQYF. The full variable domain, with the rest looked up from reference TRBV2 and TRBJ2-3, is EPEVTQTPSHQVTQMGQEVILRCVPISNHLYFYWYRQILGQKVEFLVSFYNNEISEKSEIFDDQFSVERPDGSNFTLKIRSTKLEDSAMYFCASRISDTQYFGPGTRLTVL.

CDR3 sequence (DNA): TGTGCCAGCAGCTCACAGATGAACAGGGTCTACGAGCAGTACTTC. Translation gives CASSSQMNRVYEQYF. V gene TRBV7-9 combines with J gene TRBJ2-7; possibly TRBD1 for D (6 bases). The CDR3 is made up of 15 amino acids. Trimming pared 4 bases from V and 3 bases from J, leaving 16 bases between. Per the germline V gene, CDR1 is SEHNR and CDR2 is FQNEAQ (reference sequence). Looking up the rest from reference TRBV7-9 and TRBJ2-7 gives the full variable domain: DTGVSQNPRHKITKRGQNVTFRCDPISEHNRLYWYRQTLGQGPEFLTYFQNEAQLEKSRLLSDRFSAERPKGSFSTLEIQRTEQGDSAMYLCASSSQMNRVYEQYFGPGTRLTVT.

Comments on this clonotype: This may arise from a read error, as a much more abundant clone is one base away. The CDR3 DNA reads as TGTGCCAGCAGTTTCTTCAGGCCTGGCCATGGCTACACCTTC. This encodes CASSFFRPGHGYTF. This sequence joins TRBV12-3 or TRBV12-4 and TRBJ1-2; D gene uncertain. V was clipped by 3 bases and J by 6 bases, with 14 bases between them. The CDR3 sequence is 14 residues long.

With regard to this clonotype: Being one base from a much bigger clone, this may be a read error. This chain connects TRBV29-1 to TRBJ1-3; no definite D call. Trimming stripped 2 bases from V and 4 bases from J, with 3 bases between. CDR1 and CDR2 (germline): SQVTM, ANQGSEA. The CDR3 loop spans 11 amino acids. The CDR3 nucleotides are TGCAGCGTTGAATGGGGAAACACCATATATTTT. Residues: CSVEWGNTIYF.

This clonotype was observed at least ten times. This chain uses TRBV6-1 with TRBJ1-2; D is ambiguous. CDR1 and CDR2 from the germline V gene are MNHNS and SASEGT. The CDR3 is 13 residues long. V was cut by 6 bases and J by 9 bases, with 17 bases left in between. CDR3 region: CASRQDGFLSYTF. The CDR3 region has the DNA TGTGCCAGCAGGCAGGACGGATTTTTGAGCTACACCTTC.

Many counts were recorded for this clonotype. V usage is TRBV7-6 and J usage is TRBJ2-7; TRBD2 aligns across 12 bases. The CDR3 has 13 amino acids. Trimming removed 6 bases from V and 6 bases from J; junction bases left unmatched: 3. Germline-derived CDR1 and CDR2 are SGHVS and FNYEAQ. In nucleotides, the CDR3 is TGTGCCAGCAGGCCGACTAGCGGGAGCGAGCAGTACTTC. Translation gives CASRPTSGSEQYF.

Remarks on this clonotype: This could be a read error, since a much larger clone is one nucleotide away. The chain joins TRBV6-6 to TRBJ1-4; tentatively, D is TRBD1 (6 bases). Per germline, CDR1 MNHNY and CDR2 SVGAGI (reference sequence). The CDR3 contains 13 residues. CDR3 amino acids: CASSKTGMTKLSF. CDR3 DNA sequence: TGTGCCAGCAGTAAAACAGGGATGACAAAACTGTCTTTT.

This clonotype showed up many times. The J gene is TRBJ2-7, the V gene TRBV20-1, with TRBD1 matching 7 bases. Germline CDR1 and CDR2: DFQATT and SNEGSKA (reference sequence). Trimming at V came to 6 bases and at J to 3 bases, leaving 8 bases not matched to a gene. CDR3 size: 13 residues. This CDR3 is CSAKGARVYEQYF. In nucleotides, the CDR3 is TGCAGTGCGAAGGGGGCCAGGGTCTACGAGCAGTACTTC.

This clonotype turned up a few times. The CDR3: CASSSDREWGYGYTF. In DNA, the CDR3 is TGTGCCAGCAGCTCCGACAGGGAGTGGGGCTATGGCTACACCTTC. The J gene is TRBJ1-2, the V gene TRBV7-9; 7 bases map to TRBD1. The germline V gene has CDR1 SEHNR and CDR2 FQNEAQ (reference sequence). This CDR3 spans 15 amino acids. Trimming cost V 4 bases and J 4 bases; bases outside gene matches: 9. The complete variable domain, with remaining parts taken from reference TRBV7-9 and TRBJ1-2, reads DTGVSQNPRHKITKRGQNVTFRCDPISEHNRLYWYRQTLGQGPEFLTYFQNEAQLEKSRLLSDRFSAERPKGSFSTLEIQRTEQGDSAMYLCASSSDREWGYGYTFGSGTRLTVV.

The rearrangement joins TRBV15 to TRBJ1-4; D perhaps matches TRBD1 (6 bases). The CDR3 extends over 16 amino acids. V was shortened by 0 bases and J by 3 bases, with 11 bases between the two germline ends. Germline-derived CDR1 and CDR2 are LNHNV and YYDKDF (reference sequence). CDR3 coding DNA: TGTGCCACCAGCAGAGACGGGGGCTCGCCTAATGAAAAACTGTTTTTT. Translation: CATSRDGGSPNEKLFF.

There are a few counts of this clonotype. The chain recombines TRBV9 with TRBJ2-7, with D possibly TRBD1 on 6 matching bases. The length of the CDR3 is 14 residues. V lost 2 bases and J lost 2, with 11 bases in between. From germline, CDR1 is SGDLS and CDR2 YYNGEE. For the CDR3, the DNA is TGTGCCAGCAGCGTGGGGACAAACCCCTACGAGCAGTACTTC. Residues: CASSVGTNPYEQYF.

This clonotype was counted a single time. CDR3 sequence: CASSSYKGHSETQYF. CDR3 nucleotides: TGTGCCAGCAGTTCTTACAAGGGGCATAGTGAGACCCAGTACTTC. J is TRBJ2-5 and V is TRBV7-9, with D possibly TRBD1 on 5 matching bases. Germline CDR1 and CDR2: SEHNR and FQNEAQ (reference sequence). V dropped 6 bases and J dropped 5 bases, with 19 bases sitting between them. The CDR3 sequence is 15 residues long.

There are many counts of this clonotype. J is TRBJ1-4 and V is TRBV10-3, with D uncertain. From germline, CDR1 is ENHRY and CDR2 SYGVKD. V gave up 7 bases and J gave up 0 bases, with 6 bases separating them. The CDR3 is made up of 13 amino acids. The CDR3 DNA reads as TGTGCCATCAAGGCGGCAACTAATGAAAAACTGTTTTTT. Its translation: CAIKAATNEKLFF.

This clonotype was seen a few times. V gene TRBV24-1 combines with J gene TRBJ2-5; 8 bases line up with TRBD1. Germline-derived CDR1 and CDR2 are KGHDR and SFDVKD. The CDR3 loop spans 12 amino acids. J lost 2 bases, V lost 9 bases, and 1 base had no gene match. DNA of the CDR3: TGTGCCACCGGGGACAGGCAAGAGACCCAGTACTTC. This codes for CATGDRQETQYF.

The chain combines TRBV12-3 or TRBV12-4 with TRBJ1-2; D is unresolved. V lost 1 base, J lost 8 bases, and 11 bases lay in between. There are 13 residues in the CDR3. The CDR3 here is CASSLVARRGYTF. The CDR3 DNA reads TGTGCCAGCAGTTTAGTTGCGAGGCGGGGCTACACCTTC.

This clonotype appeared many times. The J gene is TRBJ2-7, the V gene TRBV25-1, with D tentatively TRBD1 or TRBD2 (6 bases each). The V and J ends lost 1 base and 5 bases respectively, with 15 bases between them. Germline V gene data show CDR1 as MGHDK and CDR2 as SYGVNS. The CDR3 loop spans 15 amino acids. In DNA, the CDR3 is TGTGCCAGCAGTGAATCCCGGGGGCGGCTCCACGAGCAGTACTTC. Translating gives CASSESRGRLHEQYF.

The gene calls are TRBV12-3 or TRBV12-4 and TRBJ1-2, with a possible D match to TRBD1 (6 bases). Trimming left V 5 bases short and J 9 bases short, with 10 bases between. The CDR3 totals 11 residues. The CDR3 DNA follows: TGTGCCAGCAGTCCGCGGGACAGCTACACCTTC. This encodes CASSPRDSYTF.